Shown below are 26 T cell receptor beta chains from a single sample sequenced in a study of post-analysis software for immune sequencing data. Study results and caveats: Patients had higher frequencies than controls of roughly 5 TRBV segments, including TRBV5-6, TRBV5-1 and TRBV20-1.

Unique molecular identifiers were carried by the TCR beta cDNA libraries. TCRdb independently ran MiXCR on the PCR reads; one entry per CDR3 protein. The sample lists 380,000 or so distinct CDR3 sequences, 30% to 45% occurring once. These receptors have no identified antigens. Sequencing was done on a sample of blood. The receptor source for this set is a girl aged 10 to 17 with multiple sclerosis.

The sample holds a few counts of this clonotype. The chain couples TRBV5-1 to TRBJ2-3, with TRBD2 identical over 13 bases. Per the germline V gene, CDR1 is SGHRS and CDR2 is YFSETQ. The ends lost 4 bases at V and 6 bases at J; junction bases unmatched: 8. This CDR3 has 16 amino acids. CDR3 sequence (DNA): TGCGCCAGCAGCCCCGGACTAGCGGGGGCCGAGGATACGCAGTATTTT. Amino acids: CASSPGLAGAEDTQYF.

The DNA for the CDR3 is TGTGCCAGCAGCTCCGACTTAGACTACAATGAGCAGTTCTTC. As protein: CASSSDLDYNEQFF. The chain carries TRBV7-6 and TRBJ2-1, with no clear D. V was shortened by 4 bases and J by 3 bases, with 10 bases between the two germline ends. The CDR3 has 14 residues. Germline values: CDR1 SGHVS, CDR2 FNYEAQ.

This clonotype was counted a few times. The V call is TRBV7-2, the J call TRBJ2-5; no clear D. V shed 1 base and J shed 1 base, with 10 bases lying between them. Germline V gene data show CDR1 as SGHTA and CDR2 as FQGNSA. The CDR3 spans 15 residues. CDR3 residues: CASSLESGRQETQYF. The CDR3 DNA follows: TGTGCCAGCAGCTTAGAGTCGGGCCGCCAAGAGACCCAGTACTTC.

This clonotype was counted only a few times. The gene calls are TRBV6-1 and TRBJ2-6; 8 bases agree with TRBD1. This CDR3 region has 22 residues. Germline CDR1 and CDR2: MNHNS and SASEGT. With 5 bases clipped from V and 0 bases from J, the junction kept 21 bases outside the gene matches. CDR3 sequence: CASSPTHWGPGQVFSGANVLTF. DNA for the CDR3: TGTGCCAGCAGTCCTACGCACTGGGGGCCGGGACAGGTGTTCTCTGGGGCCAACGTCCTGACTTTC.

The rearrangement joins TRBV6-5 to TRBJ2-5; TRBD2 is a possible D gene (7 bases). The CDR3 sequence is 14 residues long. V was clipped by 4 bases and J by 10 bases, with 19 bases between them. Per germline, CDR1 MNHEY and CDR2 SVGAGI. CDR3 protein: CASSSLLSRGGQYF. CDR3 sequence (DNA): TGTGCCAGCAGTTCCCTTTTGTCTAGGGGGGGCCAGTACTTC.

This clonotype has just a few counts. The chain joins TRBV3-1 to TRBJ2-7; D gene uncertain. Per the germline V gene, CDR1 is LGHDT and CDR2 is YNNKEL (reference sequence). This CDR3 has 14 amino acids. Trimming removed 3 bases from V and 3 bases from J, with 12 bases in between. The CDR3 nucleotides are TGTGCCAGCAGCCAGTTTCAGGTAGGCTACGAGCAGTACTTC. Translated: CASSQFQVGYEQYF.

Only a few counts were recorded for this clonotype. This CDR3 is CASRWTQEADTQYF. CDR3 DNA: TGTGCCAGCAGGTGGACACAGGAGGCAGATACGCAGTATTTT. The V and J genes are TRBV7-9 and TRBJ2-3; D is possibly TRBD1 or TRBD2 (5 bases each). The CDR3 covers 14 residues. Germline V gene sequence: CDR1 SEHNR, CDR2 FQNEAQ (reference sequence). V was clipped by 6 bases and J by 4 bases, with 14 bases between them. Supplemented by reference TRBV7-9 and TRBJ2-3, the full variable domain reads DTGVSQNPRHKITKRGQNVTFRCDPISEHNRLYWYRQTLGQGPEFLTYFQNEAQLEKSRLLSDRFSAERPKGSFSTLEIQRTEQGDSAMYLCASRWTQEADTQYFGPGTRLTVL.

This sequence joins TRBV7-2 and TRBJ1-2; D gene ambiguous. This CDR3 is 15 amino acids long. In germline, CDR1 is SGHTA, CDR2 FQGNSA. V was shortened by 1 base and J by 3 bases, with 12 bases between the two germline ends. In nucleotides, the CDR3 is TGTGCCAGCAGCTTAGTGTGGCGGGGAGACTATGGCTACACCTTC. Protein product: CASSLVWRGDYGYTF. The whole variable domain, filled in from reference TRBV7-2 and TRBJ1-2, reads GAGVSQSPSNKVTEKGKDVELRCDPISGHTALYWYRQSLGQGLEFLIYFQGNSAPDKSGLPSDRFSAERTGGSVSTLTIQRTQQEDSAVYLCASSLVWRGDYGYTFGSGTRLTVV.

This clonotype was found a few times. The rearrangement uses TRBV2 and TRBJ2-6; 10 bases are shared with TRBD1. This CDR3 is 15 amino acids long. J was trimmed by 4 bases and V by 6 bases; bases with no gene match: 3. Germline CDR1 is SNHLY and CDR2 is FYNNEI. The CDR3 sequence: CASRDRGLGANVLTF. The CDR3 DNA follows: TGTGCCAGCAGAGACAGGGGGCTAGGGGCCAACGTCCTGACTTTC.

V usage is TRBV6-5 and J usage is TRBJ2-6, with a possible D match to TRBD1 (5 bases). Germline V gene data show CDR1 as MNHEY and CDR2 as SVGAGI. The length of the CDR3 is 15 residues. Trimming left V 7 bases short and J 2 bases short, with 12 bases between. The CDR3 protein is CASKGASTGANVLTF. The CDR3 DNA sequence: TGTGCCAGCAAAGGGGCTTCAACTGGGGCCAACGTCCTGACTTTC.

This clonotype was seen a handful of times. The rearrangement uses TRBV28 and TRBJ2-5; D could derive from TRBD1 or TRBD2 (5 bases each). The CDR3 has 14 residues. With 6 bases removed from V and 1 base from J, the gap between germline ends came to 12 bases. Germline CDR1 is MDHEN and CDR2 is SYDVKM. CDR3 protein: CASRGDGTQETQYF. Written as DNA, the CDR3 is TGTGCCAGCAGGGGGGACGGTACCCAAGAGACCCAGTACTTC.

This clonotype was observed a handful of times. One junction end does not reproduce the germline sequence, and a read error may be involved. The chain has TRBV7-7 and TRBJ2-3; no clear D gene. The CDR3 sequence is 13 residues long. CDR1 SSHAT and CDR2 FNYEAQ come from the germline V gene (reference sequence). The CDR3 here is CASSFSGTDTQYF. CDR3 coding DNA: TGTGCTAGCAGCTTCTCTGGCACAGATACGCAGTATTTT.

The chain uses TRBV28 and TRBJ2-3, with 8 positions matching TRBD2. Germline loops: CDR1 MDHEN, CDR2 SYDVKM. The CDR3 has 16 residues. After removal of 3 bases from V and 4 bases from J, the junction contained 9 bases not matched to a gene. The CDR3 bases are TGTGCCAGCAGTTTGGGGGTCGGGGGGGCCGCAGATACGCAGTATTTT. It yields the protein CASSLGVGGAADTQYF.

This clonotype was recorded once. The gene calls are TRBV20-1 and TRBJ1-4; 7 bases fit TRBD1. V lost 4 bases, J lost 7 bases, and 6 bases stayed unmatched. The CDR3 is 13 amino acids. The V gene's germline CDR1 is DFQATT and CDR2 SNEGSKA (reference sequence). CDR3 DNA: TGCAGTGCTAAGGGGGCGGTTGGTGAAAAACTGTTTTTT. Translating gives CSAKGAVGEKLFF.

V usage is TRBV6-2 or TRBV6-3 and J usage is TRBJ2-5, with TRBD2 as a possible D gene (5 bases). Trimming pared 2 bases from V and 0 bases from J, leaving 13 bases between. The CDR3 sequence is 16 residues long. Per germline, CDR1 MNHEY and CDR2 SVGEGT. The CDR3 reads CASSYTDGMYQETQYF. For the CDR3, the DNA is TGTGCCAGCAGTTACACGGACGGGATGTACCAAGAGACCCAGTACTTC.

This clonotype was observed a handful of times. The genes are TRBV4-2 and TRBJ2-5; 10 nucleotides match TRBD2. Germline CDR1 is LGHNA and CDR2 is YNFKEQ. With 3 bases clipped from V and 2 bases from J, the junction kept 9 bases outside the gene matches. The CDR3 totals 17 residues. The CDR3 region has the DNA TGTGCCAGCAGCCAGTACTTAACTAGCGGGGTTCAAGAGACCCAGTACTTC. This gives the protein CASSQYLTSGVQETQYF.

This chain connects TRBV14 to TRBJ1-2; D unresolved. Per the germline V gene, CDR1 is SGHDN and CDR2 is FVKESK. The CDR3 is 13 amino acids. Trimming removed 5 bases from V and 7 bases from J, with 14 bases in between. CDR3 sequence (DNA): TGTGCCAGCAGCACCTGGGGAAGGCGTGGCTACACCTTC. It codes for CASSTWGRRGYTF.

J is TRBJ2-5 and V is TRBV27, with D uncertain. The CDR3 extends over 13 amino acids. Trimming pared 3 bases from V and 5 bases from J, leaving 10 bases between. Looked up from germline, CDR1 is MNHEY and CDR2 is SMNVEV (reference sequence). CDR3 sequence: CASSFLGKETQYF. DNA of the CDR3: TGTGCCAGCAGTTTTCTAGGGAAGGAGACCCAGTACTTC.

The CDR3 nucleotides are TGTGCCAGCAGCCCCACTACAATTGCGGAGACCCAGTACTTC. Residues: CASSPTTIAETQYF. The chain links TRBV7-6 to TRBJ2-5; D is undetermined. CDR1 and CDR2 from the germline V gene are SGHVS and FNYEAQ. This CDR3 has 14 residues. The germline V and J ends were trimmed by 5 bases and 5 bases, with 15 bases remaining between them.

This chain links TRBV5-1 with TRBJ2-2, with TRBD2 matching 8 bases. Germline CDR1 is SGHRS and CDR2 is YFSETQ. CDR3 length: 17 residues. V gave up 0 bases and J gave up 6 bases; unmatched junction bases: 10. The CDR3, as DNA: TGCGCCAGCAGCTTGGTAATATTAGCGGGATCCGCCGGGGAGCTGTTTTTT. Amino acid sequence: CASSLVILAGSAGELFF. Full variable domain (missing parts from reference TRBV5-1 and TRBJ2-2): KAGVTQTPRYLIKTRGQQVTLSCSPISGHRSVSWYQQTPGQGLQFLFEYFSETQRNKGNFPGRFSGRQFSNSRSEMNVSTLELGDSALYLCASSLVILAGSAGELFFGEGSRLTVL.

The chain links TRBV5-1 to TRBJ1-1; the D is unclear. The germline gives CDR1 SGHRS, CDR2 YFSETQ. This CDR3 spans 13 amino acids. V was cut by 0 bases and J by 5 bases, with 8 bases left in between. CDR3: CASSLEGWTEAFF. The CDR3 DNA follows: TGCGCCAGCAGCTTGGAGGGTTGGACTGAAGCTTTCTTT. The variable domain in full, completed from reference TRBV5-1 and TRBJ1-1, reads KAGVTQTPRYLIKTRGQQVTLSCSPISGHRSVSWYQQTPGQGLQFLFEYFSETQRNKGNFPGRFSGRQFSNSRSEMNVSTLELGDSALYLCASSLEGWTEAFFGQGTRLTVV.

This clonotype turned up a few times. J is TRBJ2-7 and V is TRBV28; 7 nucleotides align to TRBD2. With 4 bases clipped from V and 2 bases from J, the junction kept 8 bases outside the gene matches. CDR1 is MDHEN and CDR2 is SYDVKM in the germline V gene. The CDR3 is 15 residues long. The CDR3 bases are TGTGCCAGCAGTTCCCGAGGGGCGGGAGCCTACGAGCAGTACTTC. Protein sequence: CASSSRGAGAYEQYF.

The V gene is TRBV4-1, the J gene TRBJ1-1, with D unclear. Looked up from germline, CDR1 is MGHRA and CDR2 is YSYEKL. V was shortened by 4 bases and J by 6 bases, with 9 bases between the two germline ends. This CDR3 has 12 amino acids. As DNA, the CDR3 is TGCGCCAGCAGCCCCCTCGGCGCTGAAGCTTTCTTT. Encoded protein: CASSPLGAEAFF.

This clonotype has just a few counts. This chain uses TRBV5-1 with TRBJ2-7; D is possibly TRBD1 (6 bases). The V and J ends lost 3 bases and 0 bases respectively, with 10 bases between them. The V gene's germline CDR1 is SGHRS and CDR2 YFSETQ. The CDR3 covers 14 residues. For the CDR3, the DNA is TGCGCCAGCAGCTGGGGACACCTCTCCTACGAGCAGTACTTC. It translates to CASSWGHLSYEQYF.

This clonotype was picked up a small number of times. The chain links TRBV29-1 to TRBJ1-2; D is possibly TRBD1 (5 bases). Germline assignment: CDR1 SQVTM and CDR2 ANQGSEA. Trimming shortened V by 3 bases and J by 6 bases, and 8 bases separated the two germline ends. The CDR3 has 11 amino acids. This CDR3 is CSVDWGDGYTF. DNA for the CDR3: TGCAGCGTTGATTGGGGGGATGGCTACACCTTC.

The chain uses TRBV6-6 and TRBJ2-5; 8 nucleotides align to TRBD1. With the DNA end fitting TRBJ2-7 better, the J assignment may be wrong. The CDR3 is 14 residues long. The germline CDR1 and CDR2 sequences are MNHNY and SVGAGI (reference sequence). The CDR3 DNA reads TGTGCCAGCAGTCAAACACAGGGGGCCTACGAGCAGTACTTC. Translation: CASSQTQGAYEQYF.